The clone carrying this T cell receptor (beta chain) was found many times. TCRdb recomputed calls from the PCR reads with MiXCR, one row per CDR3 protein. Of about 640,000 distinct CDR3 sequences in the sample, about 20% were seen once. The record originates from a study of molecular identifiers for immune sequencing clone quantification. The CDR3 extends over 15 amino acids. Trimming removed 4 bases from V and 3 bases from J, with 16 bases in between. The V gene's germline CDR1 is MNHEY and CDR2 SVGAGI. When naive CD8 T cells were sorted, they were gated as CD8+CD4-CCR7+CD45RA+. The TCR originated in a human donor in good health. Some libraries in this study had Jurkat cell RNA spiked in. Sequencing was done on a sample of naive CD8+ T cells from blood, with Jurkat cell RNA spiked in. Subset: FACS-sorted CD8+CD4-CCR7+CD45RA+ naive T cells. This chain connects TRBV6-5 to TRBJ2-7; D may be TRBD2 (6 bases). CDR3 coding DNA: TGTGCCAGCAGTTCCGGGACTGGCCCTCACTACGAGCAGTACTTC. Translating it yields CASSSGTGPHYEQYF.